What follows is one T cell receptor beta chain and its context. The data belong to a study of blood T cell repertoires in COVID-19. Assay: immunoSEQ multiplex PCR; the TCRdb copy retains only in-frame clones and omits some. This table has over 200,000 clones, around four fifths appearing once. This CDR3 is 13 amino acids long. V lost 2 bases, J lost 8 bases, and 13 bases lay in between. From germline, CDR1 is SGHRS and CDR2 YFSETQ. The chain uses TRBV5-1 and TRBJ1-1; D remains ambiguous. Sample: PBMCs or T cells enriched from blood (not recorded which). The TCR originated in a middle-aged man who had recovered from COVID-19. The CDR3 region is CASSFGGYSEAFF. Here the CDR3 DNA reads TGCGCCAGCAGCTTCGGAGGTTACAGCGAAGCTTTCTTT.